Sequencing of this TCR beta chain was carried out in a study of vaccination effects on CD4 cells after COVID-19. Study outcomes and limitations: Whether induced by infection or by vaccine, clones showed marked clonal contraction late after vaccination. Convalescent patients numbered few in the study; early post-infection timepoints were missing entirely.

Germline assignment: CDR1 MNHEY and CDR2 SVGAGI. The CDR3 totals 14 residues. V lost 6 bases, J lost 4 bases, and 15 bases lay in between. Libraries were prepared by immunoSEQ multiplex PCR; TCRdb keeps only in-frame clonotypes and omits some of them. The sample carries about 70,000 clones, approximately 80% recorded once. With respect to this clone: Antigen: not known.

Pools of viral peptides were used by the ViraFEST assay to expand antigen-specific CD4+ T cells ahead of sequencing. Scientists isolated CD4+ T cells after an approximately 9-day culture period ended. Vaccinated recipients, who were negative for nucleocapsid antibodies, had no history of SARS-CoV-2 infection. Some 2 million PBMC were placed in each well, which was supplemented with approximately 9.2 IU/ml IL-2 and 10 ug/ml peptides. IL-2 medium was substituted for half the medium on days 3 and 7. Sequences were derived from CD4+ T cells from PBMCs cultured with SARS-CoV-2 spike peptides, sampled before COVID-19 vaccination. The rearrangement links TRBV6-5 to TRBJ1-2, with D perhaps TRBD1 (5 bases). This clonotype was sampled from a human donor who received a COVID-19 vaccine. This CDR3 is CASSLGGTGYGYTF. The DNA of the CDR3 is TGTGCCAGCAGCCTAGGAGGGACGGGCTATGGCTACACCTTC.